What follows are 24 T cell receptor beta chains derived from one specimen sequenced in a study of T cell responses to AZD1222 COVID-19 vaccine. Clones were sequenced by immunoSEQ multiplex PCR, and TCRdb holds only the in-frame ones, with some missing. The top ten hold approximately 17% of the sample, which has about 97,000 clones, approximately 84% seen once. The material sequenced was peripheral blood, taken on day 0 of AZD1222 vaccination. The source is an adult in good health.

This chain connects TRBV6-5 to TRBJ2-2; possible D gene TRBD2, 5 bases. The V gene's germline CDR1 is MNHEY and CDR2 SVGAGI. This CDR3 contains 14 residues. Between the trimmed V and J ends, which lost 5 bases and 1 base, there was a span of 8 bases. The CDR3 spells CASSPGMNTGELFF. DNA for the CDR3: TGTGCCAGCAGTCCGGGAATGAACACCGGGGAGCTGTTTTTT.

The CDR3 here is CASSQWGTLYTDTQYF. The CDR3 DNA is TGTGCCAGCAGCCAGTGGGGGACACTCTACACAGATACGCAGTATTTT. This chain links TRBV11-3 with TRBJ2-3; D may be TRBD1 (6 bases). The V gene lost 5 bases and the J gene lost 2 bases, with 17 bases spanning the gap. Per germline, CDR1 SGHNT and CDR2 YENEEA. The CDR3 contains 16 residues.

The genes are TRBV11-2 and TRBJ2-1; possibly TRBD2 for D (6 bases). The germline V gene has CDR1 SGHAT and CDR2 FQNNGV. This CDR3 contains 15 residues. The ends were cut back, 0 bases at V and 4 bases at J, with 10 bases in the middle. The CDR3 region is CASSLEVGGYNEQFF. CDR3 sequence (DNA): TGTGCCAGCAGCTTAGAGGTGGGGGGTTACAATGAGCAGTTCTTC.

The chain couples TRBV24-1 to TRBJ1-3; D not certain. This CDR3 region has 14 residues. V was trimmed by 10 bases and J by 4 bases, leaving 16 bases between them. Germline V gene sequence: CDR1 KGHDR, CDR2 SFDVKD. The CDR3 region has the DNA TGTGCCACAACCGGGAACCTCAGCGGAAACACCATATATTTT. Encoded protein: CATTGNLSGNTIYF.

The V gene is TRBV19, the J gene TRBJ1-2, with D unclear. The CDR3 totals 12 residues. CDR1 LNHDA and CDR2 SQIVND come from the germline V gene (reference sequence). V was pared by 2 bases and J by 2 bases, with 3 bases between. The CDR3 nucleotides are TGTGCCAGTAGTATAATGAACTATGGCTACACCTTC. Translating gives CASSIMNYGYTF.

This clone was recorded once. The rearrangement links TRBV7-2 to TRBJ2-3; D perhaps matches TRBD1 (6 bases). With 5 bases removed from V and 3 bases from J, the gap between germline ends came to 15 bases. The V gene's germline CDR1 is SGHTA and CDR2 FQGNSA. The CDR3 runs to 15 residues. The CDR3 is CASSLGQPGTDTQYF. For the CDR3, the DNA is TGTGCCAGCAGCCTAGGACAGCCCGGGACAGATACGCAGTATTTT. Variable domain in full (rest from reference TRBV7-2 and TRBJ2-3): GAGVSQSPSNKVTEKGKDVELRCDPISGHTALYWYRQSLGQGLEFLIYFQGNSAPDKSGLPSDRFSAERTGGSVSTLTIQRTQQEDSAVYLCASSLGQPGTDTQYFGPGTRLTVL.

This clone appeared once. CDR3 sequence (DNA): TGCAGCGTTGTGCCGTCCGGGGCCGGTGAGCAGTTCTTC. It translates to CSVVPSGAGEQFF. The rearrangement joins TRBV29-1 to TRBJ2-1; D is tentatively TRBD1 or TRBD2 (5 bases each). Germline assignment: CDR1 SQVTM and CDR2 ANQGSEA. The CDR3 has 13 amino acids. Trimming pared 4 bases from V and 9 bases from J, leaving 16 bases between.

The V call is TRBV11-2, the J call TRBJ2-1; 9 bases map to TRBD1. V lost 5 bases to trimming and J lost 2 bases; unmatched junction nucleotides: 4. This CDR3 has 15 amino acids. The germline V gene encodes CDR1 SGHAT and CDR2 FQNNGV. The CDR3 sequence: CASSRDRDPYNEQFF. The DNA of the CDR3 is TGTGCCAGCAGCCGGGACAGGGACCCCTACAATGAGCAGTTCTTC.

For the CDR3, the DNA is TGTGCCAGTAGTAAGGCAGGGTGGTCCACTGAAGCTTTCTTT. Translation: CASSKAGWSTEAFF. The V gene is TRBV19, the J gene TRBJ1-1, with D tentatively TRBD1 (5 bases). Germline lookup yields CDR1 LNHDA and CDR2 SQIVND (reference sequence). V was shortened by 4 bases and J by 4 bases, with 13 bases between the two germline ends. The CDR3 totals 14 residues.

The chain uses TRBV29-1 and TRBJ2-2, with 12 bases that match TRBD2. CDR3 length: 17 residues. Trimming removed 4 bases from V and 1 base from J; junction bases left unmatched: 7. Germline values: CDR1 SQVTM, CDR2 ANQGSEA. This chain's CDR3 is CSVVGLTSGGNTGELFF. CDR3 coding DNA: TGCAGCGTTGTGGGCTTGACTAGCGGGGGGAACACCGGGGAGCTGTTTTTT.

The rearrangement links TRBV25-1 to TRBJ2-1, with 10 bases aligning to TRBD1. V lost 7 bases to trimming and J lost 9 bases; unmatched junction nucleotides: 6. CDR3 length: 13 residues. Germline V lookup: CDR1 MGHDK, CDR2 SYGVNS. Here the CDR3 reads CASTGTGVGEQFF. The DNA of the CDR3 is TGTGCCAGCACCGGGACAGGGGTTGGTGAGCAGTTCTTC.

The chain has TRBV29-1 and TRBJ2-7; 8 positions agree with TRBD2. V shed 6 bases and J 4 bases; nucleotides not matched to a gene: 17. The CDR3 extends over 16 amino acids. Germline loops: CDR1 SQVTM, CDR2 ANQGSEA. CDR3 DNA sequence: TGCAGCGTCGGGGGGGGACCCCGGACCGGAGGGTACGAGCAGTACTTC. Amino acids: CSVGGGPRTGGYEQYF.

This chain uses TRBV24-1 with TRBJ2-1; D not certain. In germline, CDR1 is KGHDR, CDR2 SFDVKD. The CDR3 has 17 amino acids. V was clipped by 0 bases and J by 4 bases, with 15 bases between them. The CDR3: CATSDLQGPSPYNEQFF. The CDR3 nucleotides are TGTGCCACCAGTGATTTGCAAGGTCCTTCGCCTTACAATGAGCAGTTCTTC.

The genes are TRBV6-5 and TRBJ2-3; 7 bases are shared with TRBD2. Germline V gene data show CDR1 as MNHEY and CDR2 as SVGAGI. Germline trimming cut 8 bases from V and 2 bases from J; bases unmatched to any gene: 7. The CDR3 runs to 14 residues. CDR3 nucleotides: TGTGCCAGCGGGGGGGGAGGGTACACAGATACGCAGTATTTT. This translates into CASGGGGYTDTQYF.

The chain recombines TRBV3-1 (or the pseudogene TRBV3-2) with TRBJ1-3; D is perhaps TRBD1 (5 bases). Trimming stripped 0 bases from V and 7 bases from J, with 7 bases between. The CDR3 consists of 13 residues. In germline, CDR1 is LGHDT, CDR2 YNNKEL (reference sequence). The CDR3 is CASSQDRANTIYF. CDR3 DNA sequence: TGTGCCAGCAGCCAAGACAGGGCGAACACCATATATTTT.

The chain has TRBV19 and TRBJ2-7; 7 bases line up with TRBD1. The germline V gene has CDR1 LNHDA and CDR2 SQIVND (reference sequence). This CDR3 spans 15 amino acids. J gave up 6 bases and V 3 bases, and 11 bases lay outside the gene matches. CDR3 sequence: CASSIRTGERFEQYF. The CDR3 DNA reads TGTGCCAGTAGTATCCGGACAGGCGAAAGATTCGAGCAGTACTTC. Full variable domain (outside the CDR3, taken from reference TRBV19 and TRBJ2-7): DGGITQSPKYLFRKEGQNVTLSCEQNLNHDAMYWYRQDPGQGLRLIYYSQIVNDFQKGDIAEGYSVSREKKESFPLTVTSAQKNPTAFYLCASSIRTGERFEQYFGPGTRLTVT.

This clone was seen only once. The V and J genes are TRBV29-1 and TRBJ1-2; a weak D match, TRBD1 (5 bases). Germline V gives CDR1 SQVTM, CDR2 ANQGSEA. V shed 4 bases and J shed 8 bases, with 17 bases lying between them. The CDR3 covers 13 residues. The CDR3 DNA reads TGCAGCGTTGGGGATGTTGGCCAGGGAGGCTACACCTTC. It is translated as CSVGDVGQGGYTF.

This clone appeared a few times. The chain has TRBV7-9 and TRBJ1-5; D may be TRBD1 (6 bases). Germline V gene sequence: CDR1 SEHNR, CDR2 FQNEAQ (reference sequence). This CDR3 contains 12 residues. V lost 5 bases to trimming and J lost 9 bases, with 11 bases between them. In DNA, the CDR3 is TGTGCCAGCAGCCAGGGGTGGGGGCCCCAGCATTTT. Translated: CASSQGWGPQHF.

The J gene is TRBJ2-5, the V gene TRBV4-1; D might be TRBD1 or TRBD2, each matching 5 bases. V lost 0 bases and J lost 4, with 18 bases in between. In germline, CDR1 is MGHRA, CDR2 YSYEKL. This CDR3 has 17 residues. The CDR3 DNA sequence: TGCGCCAGCAGCCAAGATAAAGGGCGAACTAGGGGAGAGACCCAGTACTTC. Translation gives CASSQDKGRTRGETQYF.

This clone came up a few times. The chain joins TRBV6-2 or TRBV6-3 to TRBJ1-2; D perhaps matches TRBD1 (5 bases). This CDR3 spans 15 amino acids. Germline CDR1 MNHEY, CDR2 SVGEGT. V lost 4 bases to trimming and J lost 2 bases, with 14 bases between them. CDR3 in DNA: TGTGCCAGCAGTTCCGGGACGGAACCAAACTATGGCTACACCTTC. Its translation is CASSSGTEPNYGYTF.

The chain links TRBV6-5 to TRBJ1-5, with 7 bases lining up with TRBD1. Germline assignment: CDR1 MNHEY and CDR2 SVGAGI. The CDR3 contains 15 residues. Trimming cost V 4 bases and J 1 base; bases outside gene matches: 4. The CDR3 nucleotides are TGTGCCAGCAGTTCGGGACAGTGGAGCAATCAGCCCCAGCATTTT. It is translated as CASSSGQWSNQPQHF.

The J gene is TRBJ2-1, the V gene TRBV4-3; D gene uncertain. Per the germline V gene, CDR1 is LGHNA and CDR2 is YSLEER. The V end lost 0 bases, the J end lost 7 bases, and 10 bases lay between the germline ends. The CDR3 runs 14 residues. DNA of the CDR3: TGCGCCAGCAGCCAAGAGAAGCTGGTAAATGAGCAGTTCTTC. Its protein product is CASSQEKLVNEQFF.

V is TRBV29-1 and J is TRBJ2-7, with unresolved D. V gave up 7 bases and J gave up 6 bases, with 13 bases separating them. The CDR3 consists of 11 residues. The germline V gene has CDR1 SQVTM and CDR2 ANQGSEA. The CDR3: CSATIGGEQYF. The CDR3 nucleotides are TGCAGCGCTACGATAGGTGGCGAGCAGTACTTC.

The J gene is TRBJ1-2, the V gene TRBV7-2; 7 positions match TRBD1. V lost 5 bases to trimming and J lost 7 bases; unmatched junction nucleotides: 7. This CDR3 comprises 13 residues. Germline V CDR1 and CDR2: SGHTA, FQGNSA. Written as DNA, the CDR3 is TGTGCCAGCAGCCAGGGACAGTTTTCTGGCTACACCTTC. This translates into CASSQGQFSGYTF.